What follows is one TCR beta chain and its context. Its specific antigen is unknown. Per-nucleotide qualities are absent, and no much larger clonotype sits a single base away. The protocol used for the library was the immunoSEQ multiplex PCR assay. The authors' analysis ran thus. A statistical classification framework was built to diagnose cytomegalovirus status from the catalog of TCR beta chain sequences. As stored in TCRdb, this immuneACCESS dataset retains in-frame rearrangements with V and J assigned. A fraction of the clones does not appear; measured against another copy, unresolved V genes explain less than half of the discrepancy, and the remainder lacks a known reason. V, J and clone size were drawn from that table, and D and trimming were deduced from the DNA. This sample is represented by around 71,000 clones; approximately 94% of them were singletons. The ten largest clones add up to roughly 1.4% of the sample.

The data stem from a study of cytomegalovirus exposure and HLA in healthy donors (dated by TCRdb to about 2017). At the level of the whole study: A later analysis indicated that the 100 to 150 validation repertoires were generated on the platform also employed for the 700 or so repertoires of the first cohort. The study aimed to test whether cataloging public T cell receptors could reveal signatures of past pathogen exposure. To predict cytomegalovirus infection status, the study combined high-throughput TCR immunosequencing, statistical association of individual TCRs with disease status, and machine learning. Along with the approximately 650-subject first cohort, a separate validation cohort of 120 different subjects was used.

The donors belonged to the validation cohort of around 130 subjects, which was separate from the roughly 670-subject first cohort. Overall study results and their limits: Cytomegalovirus status was reported to be diagnosed by the classifier with high specificity and sensitivity in both the original and validation cohorts. A few of the identified cytomegalovirus-associated TCR beta chains were confirmed in vitro to be specific for cytomegalovirus antigens. In the study, about 150 TCR beta chains were listed as associated with cytomegalovirus. Of the cluster scores, around 95% were above 0 in a later analysis, which found that TCRs clustered in the first cohort also tended to co-occur in the 90 to 150 validation repertoires. The authors suggested that the approach could potentially be generalized to other disease states and immunological phenotypes. All 120 or so repertoires were used to score co-occurrence in the validation cohort in a later analysis, because that analysis had no HLA typing for the cohort. Across donors, most TCR sequences were observed very rarely, whereas some public TCRs were present in many individuals.

From a lookup of the germline V gene (reference sequence), CDR1 and CDR2 are DFQATT and SNEGSKA. V has 5 bases trimmed and J has 4 bases trimmed; junction bases matching no gene number 0. CDR3 length: 11 amino acids, cysteine to phenylalanine. Only the CDR3 DNA is retained, 33 bases long and in frame from the first base. The receptor chain draws on TRBV20-1 and TRBJ2-3, and TRBD2 aligns with 7 junction nucleotides. Sequences were obtained from PBMCs. The receptor was derived from a man aged 18 to 29 in good health and CMV-seropositive. The encoded CDR3 is CSAAGADTQYF. The DNA is as follows: TGCAGTGCTGCGGGGGCAGATACGCAGTATTTT.